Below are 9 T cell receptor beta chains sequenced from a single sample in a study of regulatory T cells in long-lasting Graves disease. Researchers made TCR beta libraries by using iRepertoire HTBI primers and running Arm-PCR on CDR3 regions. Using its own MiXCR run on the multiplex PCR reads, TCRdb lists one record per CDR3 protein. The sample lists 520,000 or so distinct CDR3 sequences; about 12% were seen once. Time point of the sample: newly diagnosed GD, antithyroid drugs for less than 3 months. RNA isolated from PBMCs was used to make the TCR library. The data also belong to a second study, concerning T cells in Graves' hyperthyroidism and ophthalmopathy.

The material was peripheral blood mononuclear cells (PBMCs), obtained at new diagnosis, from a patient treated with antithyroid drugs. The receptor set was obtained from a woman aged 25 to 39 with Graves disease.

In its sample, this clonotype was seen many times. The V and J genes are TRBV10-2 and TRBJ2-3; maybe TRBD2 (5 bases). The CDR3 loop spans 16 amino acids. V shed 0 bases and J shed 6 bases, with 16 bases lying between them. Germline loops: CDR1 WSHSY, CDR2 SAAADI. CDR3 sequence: CASSESRLAPLDTQYF. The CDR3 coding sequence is TGCGCCAGCAGTGAGTCGAGGCTAGCCCCCCTGGATACGCAGTATTTT.

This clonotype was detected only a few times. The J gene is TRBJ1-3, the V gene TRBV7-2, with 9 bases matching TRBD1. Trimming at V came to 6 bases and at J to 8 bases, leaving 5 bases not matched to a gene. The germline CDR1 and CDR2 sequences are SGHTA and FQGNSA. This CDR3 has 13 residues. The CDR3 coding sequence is TGTGCCAGCAGACGGACAGGGGTGGACACCATATATTTT. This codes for CASRRTGVDTIYF.

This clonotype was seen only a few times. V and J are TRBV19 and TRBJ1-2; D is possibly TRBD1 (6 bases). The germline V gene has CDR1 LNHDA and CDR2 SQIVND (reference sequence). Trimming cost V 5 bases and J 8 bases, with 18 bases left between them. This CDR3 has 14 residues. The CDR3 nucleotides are TGTGCCAGTAGTTGGGGGGCGCGAGCGGGCGGCTACACCTTC. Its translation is CASSWGARAGGYTF.

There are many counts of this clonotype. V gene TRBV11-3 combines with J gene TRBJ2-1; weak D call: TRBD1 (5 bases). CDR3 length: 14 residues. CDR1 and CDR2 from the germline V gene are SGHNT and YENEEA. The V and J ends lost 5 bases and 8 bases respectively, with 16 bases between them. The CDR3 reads CASSRRTGHHEQFF. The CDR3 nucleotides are TGTGCCAGCAGCCGAAGAACAGGTCACCATGAGCAGTTCTTC. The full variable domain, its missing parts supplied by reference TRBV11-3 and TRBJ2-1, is EAGVVQSPRYKIIEKKQPVAFWCNPISGHNTLYWYLQNLGQGPELLIRYENEEAVDDSQLPKDRFSAERLKGVDSTLKIQPAELGDSAVYLCASSRRTGHHEQFFGPGTRLTVL.

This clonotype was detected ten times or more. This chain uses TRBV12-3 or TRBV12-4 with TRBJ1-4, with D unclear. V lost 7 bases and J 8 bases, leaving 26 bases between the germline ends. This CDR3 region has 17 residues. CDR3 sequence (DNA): TGTGCCAGCACCGAAGCACTGGTCCCCTCTAGGGTAGAAAAACTGTTTTTT. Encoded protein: CASTEALVPSRVEKLFF.

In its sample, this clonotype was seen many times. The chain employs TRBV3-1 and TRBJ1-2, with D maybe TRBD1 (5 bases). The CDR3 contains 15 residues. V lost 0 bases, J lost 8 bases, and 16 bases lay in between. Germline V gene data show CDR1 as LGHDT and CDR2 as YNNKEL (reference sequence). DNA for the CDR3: TGTGCCAGCAGCCAAGATCGGGCCCAGGGAGGCGGCTACACCTTC. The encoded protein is CASSQDRAQGGGYTF.

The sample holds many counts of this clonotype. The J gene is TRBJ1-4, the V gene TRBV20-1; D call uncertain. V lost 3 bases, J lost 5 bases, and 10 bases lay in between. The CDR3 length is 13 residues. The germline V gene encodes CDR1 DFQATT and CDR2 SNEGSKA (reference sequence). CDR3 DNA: TGCAGTGCTAGCGACCAGAACAATGAAAAACTGTTTTTT. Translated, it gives CSASDQNNEKLFF.

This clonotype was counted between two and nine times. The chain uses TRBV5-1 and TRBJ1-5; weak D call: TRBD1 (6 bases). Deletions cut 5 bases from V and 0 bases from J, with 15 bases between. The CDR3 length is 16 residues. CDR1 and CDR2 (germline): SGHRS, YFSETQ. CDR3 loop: CASRKIRTDSNQPQHF. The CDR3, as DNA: TGCGCCAGCAGAAAGATCAGGACAGATAGCAATCAGCCCCAGCATTTT.

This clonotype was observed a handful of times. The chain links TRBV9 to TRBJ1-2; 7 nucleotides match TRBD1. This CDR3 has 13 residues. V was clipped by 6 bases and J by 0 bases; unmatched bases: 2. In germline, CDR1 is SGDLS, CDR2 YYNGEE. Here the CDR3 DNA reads TGTGCCAGCAATCAGGGGGCTAACTATGGCTACACCTTC. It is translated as CASNQGANYGYTF.